This TCR beta chain stems from a study of blood T cells in healthy people across ages. This clonotype appeared a single time. The junction had 5 bases not matched to a gene; V was cut back by 3 bases and J by 0 bases. The CDR3 is 15 amino acids. The V gene's germline CDR1 is DFQATT and CDR2 SNEGSKA (reference sequence). Next came a second PCR, run for roughly 6 to 11 cycles, which used a sample-barcoded 5' primer along with a J-beta primer mix. Via MiXCR, TCRdb re-called the 5' RACE reads, giving one row per CDR3 protein. The sample yields more than 1.4 million distinct CDR3 sequences, approximately 42% seen once.

The TCR comes from a woman between 18 and 30 years old in good health. The chain has TRBV20-1 and TRBJ1-3; 7 bases are shared with TRBD1. Sequenced: blood. The CDR3 protein is CSASWAGGSGNTIYF. In DNA form, the CDR3 reads TGCAGTGCTAGTTGGGCAGGGGGCTCTGGAAACACCATATATTTT.